Presented here are 10 T cell receptor beta chains from one specimen sequenced in a study of blood T cell repertoires in COVID-19. TCRdb's table, derived via immunoSEQ multiplex PCR, lists solely in-frame clones and lacks some. Altogether 250,000 or so clones are present, around 86% being singletons, with the ten largest covering roughly 2%. Sequencing used peripheral blood. Receptors originate from a man aged 25 to 40 who had recovered from COVID-19.

The V call is TRBV4-2, the J call TRBJ2-2; TRBD1 might be the D (6 bases). V was trimmed by 3 bases and J by 5 bases, leaving 22 bases between them. CDR3 length: 18 residues. The germline CDR1 and CDR2 sequences are LGHNA and YNFKEQ. CDR3 protein: CASSQGWATGKGTGELFF. The CDR3 DNA reads TGTGCCAGCAGCCAGGGTTGGGCAACAGGGAAAGGGACCGGGGAGCTGTTTTTT.

The CDR3 protein is CASSESPRYGGGSTDTQYF. Written as DNA, the CDR3 is TGTGCCAGCAGTGAATCGCCGCGGTATGGCGGTGGCAGCACAGATACGCAGTATTTT. This chain links TRBV6-4 with TRBJ2-3, with D unclear. CDR3 length equals 19 residues. Germline values: CDR1 MRHNA, CDR2 SNTAGT. The germline V and J ends were trimmed by 3 bases and 0 bases, with 22 bases remaining between them.

This rearrangement joins TRBV10-3 to TRBJ2-1, with D tentatively TRBD2 (5 bases). This CDR3 has 14 residues. Trimming pared 4 bases from V and 2 bases from J, leaving 9 bases between. Germline-derived CDR1 and CDR2 are ENHRY and SYGVKD. The CDR3 nucleotides are TGTGCCATCAGTGCCCTTAGCGCCTACAATGAGCAGTTCTTC. It is translated as CAISALSAYNEQFF.

There are a few counts of this clone. The chain is built from TRBV7-9 and TRBJ2-7; D is possibly TRBD1 (5 bases). The CDR3 is 13 amino acids. V was shortened by 2 bases and J by 3 bases, with 8 bases between the two germline ends. Germline CDR1 reads SEHNR; CDR2 reads FQNEAQ (reference sequence). CDR3 protein: CASSLRQGYEQYV. The CDR3, as DNA: TGTGCCAGCAGCTTAAGGCAGGGCTACGAGCAGTACGTC.

The chain carries TRBV28 and TRBJ1-5; no clear D gene. Germline V gene lookup returns CDR1 MDHEN and CDR2 SYDVKM. V shed 4 bases and J shed 2 bases, with 12 bases lying between them. CDR3 size: 15 residues. In DNA form, the CDR3 reads TGTGCCAGCAGTTCACCGGGGAAGGGCAATCAGCCCCAGCATTTT. Its protein is CASSSPGKGNQPQHF.

The gene calls are TRBV6-5 and TRBJ2-7; 8 bases are a match to TRBD2. V was pared by 7 bases and J by 7 bases, with 15 bases of the junction left unmatched. The CDR3 loop spans 15 amino acids. Germline V lookup: CDR1 MNHEY, CDR2 SVGAGI. The CDR3 region is CASIAGGQSLGEQYF. The CDR3 DNA reads as TGTGCCAGCATTGCGGGGGGACAATCCCTCGGGGAGCAGTACTTC.

DNA of the CDR3: TGTGCCAGCAGTTTGTTACATCGCACTGAAGCTTTCTTT. Protein: CASSLLHRTEAFF. V usage is TRBV6-5 and J usage is TRBJ1-1; no clear D. CDR1 and CDR2 (germline): MNHEY, SVGAGI. This CDR3 has 13 amino acids. The ends were cut back, 4 bases at V and 4 bases at J, with 10 bases in the middle.

This chain uses TRBV4-1 with TRBJ2-7; 10 positions match TRBD2. CDR3 length: 17 residues. Losses at the gene ends were 4 bases for V and 2 bases for J; bases not matched to a gene: 11. The V gene's germline CDR1 is MGHRA and CDR2 YSYEKL. The CDR3 bases are TGCGCCAGCAGCCCGGTCCGTAGCGGGGGGAAAACCTACGAGCAGTACTTC. Amino acid sequence: CASSPVRSGGKTYEQYF.

This CDR3 reads CASSLSGRGTQYF. As DNA, the CDR3 is TGTGCCAGCAGTTTATCGGGGAGAGGGACCCAGTACTTC. The V and J genes are TRBV12-3 or TRBV12-4 and TRBJ2-5; D possibly corresponds to TRBD2 (5 bases). Trimming pared 2 bases from V and 7 bases from J, leaving 11 bases between. The CDR3 has 13 amino acids.

The chain joins TRBV4-1 to TRBJ1-3; D ambiguous. The CDR3 is 14 amino acids. The V gene's germline CDR1 is MGHRA and CDR2 YSYEKL. V was clipped by 3 bases and J by 4 bases, with 10 bases between them. The CDR3 region is CASSHPGFGNTIYF. The DNA of the CDR3 is TGCGCCAGCAGCCATCCGGGTTTCGGAAACACCATATATTTT.